These T cell receptor beta chains were read from a single sample in a study of blood T cells in healthy people across ages. TCRdb re-derived calls from the 5' RACE reads in MiXCR, one entry per CDR3 protein. The data hold about a million distinct CDR3 sequences, with around 46% observed a single time. Material for sequencing was blood. The source of these receptors is a man aged 30-40 years in good health. The CDR3 runs from the conserved cysteine through the conserved F or W. D genes are given only for firm matches. Size tells how often a clone was seen (once, few, many) or the class of an expanded clone, and some rows leave it out.

J	size	D	V	CDR3	DNA
TRBJ1-2	NA	TRBD1	TRBV3-1	CASSPLDRAGYTF	TGTGCCAGCAGCCCCCTGGACAGGGCTGGCTACACCTTC
TRBJ2-7	NA	TRBD1	TRBV2	CASTRADRVVNEQYF	TGTGCCAGCACCAGAGCCGACAGGGTAGTGAACGAGCAGTACTTC
TRBJ1-5	NA	TRBD1	TRBV2	CASTRTGASNQPQHF	TGTGCCAGCACCCGGACAGGGGCTAGCAATCAGCCCCAGCATTTT
TRBJ2-1	NA	NA	TRBV27	CASIPTGGSSYNEQFF	TGTGCCAGCATTCCCACCGGGGGAAGCTCCTACAATGAGCAGTTCTTC
TRBJ1-2	NA	NA	TRBV29-1	CSATGPYGYTF	TGCAGCGCAACGGGCCCCTATGGCTACACCTTC
TRBJ2-1	NA	TRBD2	TRBV4-2	CASSQGNSGGVHNEQFF	TGTGCCAGCAGCCAAGGGAATAGCGGGGGGGTGCACAATGAGCAGTTCTTC
TRBJ2-4	NA	NA	TRBV12-3/TRBV12-4	CASSRPGAALAKNIQYF	TGTGCCAGCAGTCGACCGGGAGCCGCGTTAGCCAAAAACATTCAGTACTTC
TRBJ2-3	NA	TRBD1	TRBV7-2	CASSFLGTGGTDTQYF	TGTGCCAGCAGCTTTTTGGGGACAGGGGGGACAGATACGCAGTATTTT
TRBJ2-1	NA	TRBD2	TRBV20-1	CSARDRLAGGSYNEQFF	TGCAGTGCTAGAGACCGATTAGCGGGGGGCTCCTACAATGAGCAGTTCTTC
TRBJ2-3	few	TRBD2	TRBV6-2/TRBV6-3	CASSIPGLAGNTDTQYF	TGTGCCAGCAGTATACCGGGACTAGCGGGGAACACAGATACGCAGTATTTT
TRBJ2-1	NA	TRBD2	TRBV7-3	CASSLILAGTINEQFF	TGTGCCAGCAGCTTAATTCTAGCGGGGACAATCAATGAGCAGTTCTTC
TRBJ2-7	NA	NA	TRBV2	CASSDETVFYEQYF	TGTGCCAGCAGTGACGAGACAGTATTCTACGAGCAGTACTTC
TRBJ2-7	NA	TRBD1	TRBV5-1	CASSFNRDRPFFEQYF	TGCGCCAGCAGCTTCAACCGGGACAGGCCTTTTTTCGAGCAGTACTTC
TRBJ2-5	NA	TRBD2	TRBV27	CASIGLVGVSEQYF	TGTGCCAGCATCGGACTAGTGGGGGTATCTGAGCAGTACTTC
TRBJ2-7	NA	NA	TRBV14	CASSALGVGFSYEQYF	TGTGCCAGCAGCGCCCTTGGCGTGGGGTTCTCCTACGAGCAGTACTTC
TRBJ2-1	NA	NA	TRBV20-1	CSARDRLRLEQFF	TGCAGTGCTAGAGATCGACTTCGATTGGAGCAGTTCTTC
TRBJ2-3	few	NA	TRBV5-1	CASRPTDRTDTQYF	TGCGCCAGCAGACCCACTGATCGCACAGATACGCAGTATTTT
TRBJ2-5	once	TRBD1	TRBV20-1	CSARDEGGAAQNQETQYF	TGCAGTGCTAGAGACGAAGGGGGCGCCGCACAGAACCAAGAGACCCAGTACTTC
TRBJ1-2	NA	TRBD1	TRBV18	CANSPGQGEGGYTF	TGTGCCAACTCACCCGGACAGGGAGAGGGAGGCTACACCTTC
TRBJ1-1	NA	NA	TRBV20-1	CSARDIGGGTEAFF	TGCAGTGCTAGAGATATCGGGGGAGGGACTGAAGCTTTCTTT
TRBJ2-5	NA	NA	TRBV15	CATREHQETQYF	TGTGCCACCCGGGAACACCAAGAGACCCAGTACTTC
TRBJ1-6	NA	NA	TRBV25-1	CASSEPGDSPLHF	TGTGCCAGCAGTGAACCAGGAGATTCACCCCTCCACTTT
TRBJ2-7	few	NA	TRBV29-1	CSVEEDSSSYNEQYF	TGCAGCGTTGAAGAGGACTCCTCCTCCTACAATGAGCAGTACTTC
TRBJ2-7	NA	TRBD1	TRBV9	CACSVTGQVAYEQYF	TGTGCCTGCAGCGTAACGGGACAGGTAGCCTACGAGCAGTACTTC
TRBJ2-5	NA	TRBD2	TRBV27	CASSFLAGGTYNEQYF	TGTGCCAGCAGTTTTCTAGCGGGGGGGACCTACAATGAGCAGTACTTC
TRBJ1-1	NA	NA	TRBV4-3	CASSQDLSSATEAFF	TGCGCCAGCAGCCAAGATTTATCCAGTGCCACTGAAGCTTTCTTT
TRBJ2-7	many	NA	TRBV2	CASSVQDGSYEQYF	TGTGCCAGCAGTGTCCAGGACGGTTCCTACGAGCAGTACTTC
TRBJ2-1	NA	NA	TRBV30	CAWSHTDRTYNEQFF	TGTGCCTGGAGTCACACCGACAGGACCTACAATGAGCAGTTCTTC
TRBJ2-1	few	TRBD2	TRBV27	CASSLRAGDYNEQFF	TGTGCCAGCAGTTTAAGAGCGGGGGATTACAATGAGCAGTTCTTC
TRBJ2-1	NA	NA	TRBV9	CASSVGPEGRNEQFF	TGTGCCAGCAGCGTAGGTCCTGAGGGGAGGAATGAGCAGTTCTTC
TRBJ1-2	NA	NA	TRBV6-5	CASMTSSRGYTF	TGTGCCTCCATGACCAGTTCGCGAGGCTACACCTTC